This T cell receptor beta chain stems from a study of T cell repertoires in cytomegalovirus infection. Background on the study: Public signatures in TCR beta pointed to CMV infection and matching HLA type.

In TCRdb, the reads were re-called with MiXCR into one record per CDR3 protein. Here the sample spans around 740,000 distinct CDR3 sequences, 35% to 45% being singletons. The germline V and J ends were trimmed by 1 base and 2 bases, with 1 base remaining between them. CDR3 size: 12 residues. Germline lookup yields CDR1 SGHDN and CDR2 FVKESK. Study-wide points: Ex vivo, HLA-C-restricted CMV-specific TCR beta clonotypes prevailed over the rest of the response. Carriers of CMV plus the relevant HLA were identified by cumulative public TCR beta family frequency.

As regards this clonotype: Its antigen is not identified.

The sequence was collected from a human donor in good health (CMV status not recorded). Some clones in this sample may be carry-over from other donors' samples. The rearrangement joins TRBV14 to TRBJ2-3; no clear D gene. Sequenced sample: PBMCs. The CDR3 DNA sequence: TGTGCCAGCAGCCAAGTCACAGATACGCAGTATTTT. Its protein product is CASSQVTDTQYF.